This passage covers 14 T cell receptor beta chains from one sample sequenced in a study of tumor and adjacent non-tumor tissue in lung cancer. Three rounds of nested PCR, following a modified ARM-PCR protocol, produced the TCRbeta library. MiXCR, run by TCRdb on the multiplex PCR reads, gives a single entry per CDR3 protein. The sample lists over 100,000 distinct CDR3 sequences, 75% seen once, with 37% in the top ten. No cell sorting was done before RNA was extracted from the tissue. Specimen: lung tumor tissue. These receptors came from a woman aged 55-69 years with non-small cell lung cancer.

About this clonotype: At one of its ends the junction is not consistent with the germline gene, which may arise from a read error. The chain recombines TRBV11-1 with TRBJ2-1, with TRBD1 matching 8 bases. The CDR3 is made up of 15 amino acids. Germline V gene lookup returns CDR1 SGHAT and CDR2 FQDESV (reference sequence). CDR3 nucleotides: TGTCCCAGCAGCTTATTGGGGACAGGTTTCGATGAGCAGTTGTTC. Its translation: CPSSLLGTGFDEQLF.

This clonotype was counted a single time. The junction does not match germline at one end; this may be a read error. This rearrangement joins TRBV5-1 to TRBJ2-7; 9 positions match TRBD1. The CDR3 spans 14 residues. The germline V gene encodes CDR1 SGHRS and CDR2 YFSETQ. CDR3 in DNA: TGCGCCAGCAGAGAGGGACAGGGAACCTACGAGCACTACTTC. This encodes CASREGQGTYEHYF.

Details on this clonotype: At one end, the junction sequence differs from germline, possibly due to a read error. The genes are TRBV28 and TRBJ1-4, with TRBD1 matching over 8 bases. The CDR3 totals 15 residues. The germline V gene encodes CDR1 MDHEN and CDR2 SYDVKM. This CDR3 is CTSGLPGQGAEKLFF. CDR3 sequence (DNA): TGTACCAGCGGCCTCCCCGGACAGGGAGCCGAAAAATTGTTTTTT.

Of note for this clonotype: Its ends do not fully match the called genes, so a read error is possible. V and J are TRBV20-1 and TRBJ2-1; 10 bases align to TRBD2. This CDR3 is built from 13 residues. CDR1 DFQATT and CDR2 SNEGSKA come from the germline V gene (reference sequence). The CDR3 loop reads CSASGLADDEQFF. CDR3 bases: TGTAGTGCTAGCGGACTAGCGGACGATGAGCAGTTCTTC.

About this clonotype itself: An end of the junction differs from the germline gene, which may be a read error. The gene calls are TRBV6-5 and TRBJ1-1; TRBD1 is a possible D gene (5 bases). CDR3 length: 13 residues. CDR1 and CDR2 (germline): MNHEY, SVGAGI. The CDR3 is CASSVDRDAEVFF. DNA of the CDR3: TGTGCCAGCTCTGTCGATAGGGACGCTGAAGTTTTCTTT.

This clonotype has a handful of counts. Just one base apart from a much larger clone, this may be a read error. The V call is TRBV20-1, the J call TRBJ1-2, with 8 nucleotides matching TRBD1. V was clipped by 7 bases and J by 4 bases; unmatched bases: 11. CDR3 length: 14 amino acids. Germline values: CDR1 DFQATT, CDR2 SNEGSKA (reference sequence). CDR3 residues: CSVGQGGSTYGYTF. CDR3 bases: TGCAGTGTTGGACAGGGCGGTAGTACCTATGGCTACACCTTC.

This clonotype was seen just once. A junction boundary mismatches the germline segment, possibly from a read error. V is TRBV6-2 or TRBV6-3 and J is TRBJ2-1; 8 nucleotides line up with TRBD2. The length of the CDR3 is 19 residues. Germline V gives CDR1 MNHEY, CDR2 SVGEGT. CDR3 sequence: CAGSYPNSGASGYYNEQFF. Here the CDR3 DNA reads TGTGCCGGCAGTTACCCTAACTCTGGGGCTAGCGGGTACTACAATGAGCAGTTCTTC.

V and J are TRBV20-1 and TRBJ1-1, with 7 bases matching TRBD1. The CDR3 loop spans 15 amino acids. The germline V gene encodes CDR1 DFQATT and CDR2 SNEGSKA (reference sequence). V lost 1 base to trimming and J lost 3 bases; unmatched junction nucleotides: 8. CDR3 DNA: TGCAGTGCTAGAGTGAGTACAGGGGTGTACACTGAAGCTTTCTTT. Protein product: CSARVSTGVYTEAFF.

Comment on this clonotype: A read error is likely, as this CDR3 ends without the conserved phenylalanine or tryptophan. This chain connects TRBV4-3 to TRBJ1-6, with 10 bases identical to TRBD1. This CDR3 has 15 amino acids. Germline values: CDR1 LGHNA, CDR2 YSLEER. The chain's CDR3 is CISSPGDRGNSPLHY. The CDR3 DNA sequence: TGCATCAGCAGCCCCGGGGACAGGGGAAATTCACCCCTCCACTAT.

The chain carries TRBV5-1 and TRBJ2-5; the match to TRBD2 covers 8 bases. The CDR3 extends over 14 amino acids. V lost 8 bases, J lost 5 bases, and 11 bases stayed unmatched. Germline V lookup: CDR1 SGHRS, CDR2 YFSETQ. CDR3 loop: CASSPAGGHETQYF. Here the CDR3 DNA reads TGCGCCAGTAGCCCGGCGGGGGGACATGAGACCCAGTACTTC.

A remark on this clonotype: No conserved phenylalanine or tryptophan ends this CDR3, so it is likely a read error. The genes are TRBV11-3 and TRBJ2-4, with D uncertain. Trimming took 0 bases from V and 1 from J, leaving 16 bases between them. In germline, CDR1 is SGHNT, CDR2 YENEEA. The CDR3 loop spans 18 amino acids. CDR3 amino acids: CASSLEGQAISAKNIQYI. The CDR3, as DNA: TGTGCCAGCAGCTTAGAAGGCCAGGCTATTAGCGCCAAAAACATTCAGTACATC.

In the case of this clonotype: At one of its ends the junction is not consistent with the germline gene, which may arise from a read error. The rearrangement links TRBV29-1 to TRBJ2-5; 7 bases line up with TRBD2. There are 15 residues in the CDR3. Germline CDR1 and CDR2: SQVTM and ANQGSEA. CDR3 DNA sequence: TGCAGCGTTAGACTCTTGCTGGGAGGGCAAGAGATCCAGTATTTC. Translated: CSVRLLLGGQEIQYF.

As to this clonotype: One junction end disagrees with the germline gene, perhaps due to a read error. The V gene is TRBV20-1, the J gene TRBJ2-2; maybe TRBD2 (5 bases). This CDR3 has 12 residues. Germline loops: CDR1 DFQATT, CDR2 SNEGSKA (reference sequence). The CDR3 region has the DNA TGCAGTGTTAGCTCGAACACCGGGAAGCTGTTTTTT. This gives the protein CSVSSNTGKLFF.

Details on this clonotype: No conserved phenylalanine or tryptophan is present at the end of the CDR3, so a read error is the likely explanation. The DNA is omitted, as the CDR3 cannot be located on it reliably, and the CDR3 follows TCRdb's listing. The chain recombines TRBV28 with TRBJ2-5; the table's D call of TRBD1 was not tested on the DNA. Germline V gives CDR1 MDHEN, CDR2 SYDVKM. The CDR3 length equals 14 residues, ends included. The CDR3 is CASSFASQGETRYL.